This T cell receptor (beta chain) was obtained from a study of blood T cell repertoires in COVID-19. In this sample, this clone turned up once. Libraries were prepared by immunoSEQ multiplex PCR; TCRdb keeps only in-frame clonotypes and omits some of them. The table includes approximately 120,000 clones, 80% detected once. Losses at the gene ends were 0 bases for V and 8 bases for J; bases not matched to a gene: 6. The CDR3 runs to 16 residues. Sample: peripheral blood. This rearrangement joins TRBV23-1 to TRBJ2-1, with TRBD2 matching 11 bases. TRBV23-1 is known as an ORF, though its function is uncertain. The clonotype comes from a human donor in a cohort sampled during active COVID-19. The DNA for the CDR3 is TGCGCCAGCAGTCAATCGATACTAGCGGGAGTAGATGAGCAGTTCTTC. It specifies CASSQSILAGVDEQFF.